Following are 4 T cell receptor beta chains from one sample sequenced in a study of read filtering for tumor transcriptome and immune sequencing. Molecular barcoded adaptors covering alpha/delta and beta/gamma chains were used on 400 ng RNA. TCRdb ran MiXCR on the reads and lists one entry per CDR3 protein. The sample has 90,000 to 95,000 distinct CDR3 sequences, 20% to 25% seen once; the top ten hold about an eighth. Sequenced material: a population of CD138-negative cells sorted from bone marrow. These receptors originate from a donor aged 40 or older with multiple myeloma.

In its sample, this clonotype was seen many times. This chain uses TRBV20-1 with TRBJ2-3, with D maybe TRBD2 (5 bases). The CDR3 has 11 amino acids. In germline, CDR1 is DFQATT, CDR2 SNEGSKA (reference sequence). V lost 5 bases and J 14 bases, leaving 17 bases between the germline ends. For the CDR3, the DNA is TGCAGTGCTTCCCAGGACTTAGTGGTGTATTTT. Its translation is CSASQDLVVYF.

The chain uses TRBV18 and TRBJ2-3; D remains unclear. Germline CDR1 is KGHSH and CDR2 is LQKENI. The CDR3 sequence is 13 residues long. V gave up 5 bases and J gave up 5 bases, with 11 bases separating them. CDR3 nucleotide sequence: TGTGCCAGCTCAGCAGGAATCAGAGATACGCAGTATTTT. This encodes CASSAGIRDTQYF. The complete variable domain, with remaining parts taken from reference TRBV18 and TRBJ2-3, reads NAGVMQNPRHLVRRRGQEARLRCSPMKGHSHVYWYRQLPEEGLKFMVYLQKENIIDESGMPKERFSAEFPKEGPSILRIQQVVRGDSAAYFCASSAGIRDTQYFGPGTRLTVL.

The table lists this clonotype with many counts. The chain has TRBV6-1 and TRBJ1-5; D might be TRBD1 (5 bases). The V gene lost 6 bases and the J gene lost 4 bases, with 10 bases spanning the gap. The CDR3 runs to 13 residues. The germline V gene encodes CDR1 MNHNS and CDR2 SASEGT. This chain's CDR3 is CASRDNLNQPQHF. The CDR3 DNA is TGTGCCAGCAGGGACAACTTGAATCAGCCCCAGCATTTT.

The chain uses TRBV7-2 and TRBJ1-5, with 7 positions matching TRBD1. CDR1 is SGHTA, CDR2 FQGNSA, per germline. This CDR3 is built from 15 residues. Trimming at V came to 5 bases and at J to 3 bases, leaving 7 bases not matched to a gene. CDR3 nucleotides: TGTGCCAGCAGCGGAACAGGGGCTAACAATCAGCCCCAGCATTTT. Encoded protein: CASSGTGANNQPQHF.